What follows are 28 T cell receptor beta chains derived from one specimen sequenced in a study of CD8+ T cells in alopecia areata. Documented treatment: oral pan-JAK inhibitor, 5-10 mg twice daily. Extraction of RNA preceded its reverse transcription into cDNA, which served as the sequencing template. Assay: immunoSEQ multiplex PCR; the TCRdb copy retains only in-frame clones and omits some. The data contain 180,000 or so clones, 40% to 65% of them singletons. This sample comprised CD8+ T cells sorted from blood, obtained at week 24, from a patient treated with tofacitinib. The origin of the receptors is a human donor with alopecia areata.

The J gene is TRBJ2-7, the V gene TRBV27, with no clear D. Trimming cost V 5 bases and J 4 bases, with 18 bases left between them. The CDR3 totals 15 residues. Looked up from germline, CDR1 is MNHEY and CDR2 is SMNVEV (reference sequence). CDR3 in DNA: TGTGCCAGCAGTGTCGAACCGGGTCTACCTTACGAGCAGTACTTC. Residues: CASSVEPGLPYEQYF.

V gene TRBV11-2 combines with J gene TRBJ1-2, with 7 nucleotides matching TRBD1. Germline V lookup: CDR1 SGHAT, CDR2 FQNNGV. The J segment lost 6 bases and the V segment lost 4 bases, leaving 14 bases of the junction unmatched. The CDR3 has 16 residues. The CDR3 is CASSYGTPNRGNGYTF. CDR3 DNA: TGTGCCAGCAGCTATGGGACACCCAACAGGGGAAATGGCTACACCTTC.

The chain combines TRBV7-6 with TRBJ2-6; D call uncertain. Germline V gene data show CDR1 as SGHVS and CDR2 as FNYEAQ. The CDR3 covers 13 residues. The V gene lost 6 bases and the J gene lost 1 base, with 4 bases spanning the gap. This chain's CDR3 is CASSSSGANVLTF. CDR3 nucleotide sequence: TGTGCCAGCAGTTCTTCTGGGGCCAACGTCCTGACTTTC.

This CDR3 is CASSSDSYGYTF. As DNA, the CDR3 is TGTGCCAGCAGCTCAGACAGTTATGGCTACACCTTC. The chain uses TRBV13 and TRBJ1-2; a weak D match, TRBD1 (5 bases). Germline assignment: CDR1 PRHDT and CDR2 FYEKMQ (reference sequence). CDR3 size: 12 residues. V lost 4 bases, J lost 5 bases, and 8 bases lay in between.

This rearrangement joins TRBV4-3 to TRBJ2-3, with 7 bases lining up with TRBD2. The germline gives CDR1 LGHNA, CDR2 YSLEER. CDR3 size: 20 residues. The V gene end was trimmed by 0 bases and the J gene end by 3 bases; junction bases not matched to a gene: 18. The CDR3 reads CASSQEPIGGIAQGTDTQYF. DNA for the CDR3: TGCGCCAGCAGCCAAGAACCGATCGGGGGGATAGCCCAGGGAACAGATACGCAGTATTTT.

This clone was observed a handful of times. The chain joins TRBV2 to TRBJ2-1; D not resolved. Germline V CDR1 and CDR2: SNHLY, FYNNEI. CDR3 size: 14 residues. Trimming removed 2 bases at V and 5 bases at J, with 10 bases between. CDR3: CASSEIGSNNEQFF. The CDR3 bases are TGTGCCAGCAGTGAAATCGGCAGCAACAATGAGCAGTTCTTC.

This clone was counted only a few times. The rearrangement uses TRBV13 and TRBJ2-1; 9 nucleotides align to TRBD1. Germline CDR1 reads PRHDT; CDR2 reads FYEKMQ (reference sequence). With 1 base clipped from V and 4 bases from J, the junction kept 2 bases outside the gene matches. The CDR3 sequence is 15 residues long. The chain's CDR3 is CASSLEGQGYNEQFF. Written as DNA, the CDR3 is TGTGCCAGCAGCTTAGAGGGACAGGGTTACAATGAGCAGTTCTTC. Drawing the rest from reference TRBV13 and TRBJ2-1, the complete variable domain is AAGVIQSPRHLIKEKRETATLKCYPIPRHDTVYWYQQGPGQDPQFLISFYEKMQSDKGSIPDRFSAQQFSDYHSELNMSSLELGDSALYFCASSLEGQGYNEQFFGPGTRLTVL.

The rearrangement links TRBV4-1 to TRBJ2-1, with unresolved D. V was cut by 1 base and J by 9 bases, with 16 bases left in between. This CDR3 is built from 15 residues. CDR1 is MGHRA, CDR2 YSYEKL, per germline. The CDR3 DNA reads as TGCGCCAGCAGCCAAGTCGAAGAACGTTCGGGTGAGCAGTTCTTC. Protein: CASSQVEERSGEQFF.

The chain uses TRBV28 and TRBJ2-1; D uncertain. V lost 0 bases, J lost 9 bases, and 6 bases lay in between. The germline V gene encodes CDR1 MDHEN and CDR2 SYDVKM. The CDR3 totals 12 residues. The CDR3 reads CASSLWGGEQFF. DNA of the CDR3: TGTGCCAGCAGTTTATGGGGCGGTGAGCAGTTCTTC.

The V gene is TRBV25-1, the J gene TRBJ2-2; 10 bases are shared with TRBD1. CDR1 and CDR2 from the germline V gene are MGHDK and SYGVNS. The V and J ends lost 3 bases and 8 bases, in that order; junction bases with no gene match: 9. CDR3 length: 16 residues. CDR3 residues: CASSEPRTGGGGELFF. The CDR3 coding sequence is TGTGCCAGCAGTGAGCCTCGGACAGGGGGTGGAGGGGAGCTGTTTTTT.

V and J are TRBV29-1 and TRBJ1-1; 8 bases are shared with TRBD1. This CDR3 has 16 residues. With 5 bases clipped from V and 4 bases from J, the junction kept 15 bases outside the gene matches. Germline lookup yields CDR1 SQVTM and CDR2 ANQGSEA. The CDR3 bases are TGCAGCGTTTATAACGGACAGGGACGTCAGTCCACTGAAGCTTTCTTT. The encoded protein is CSVYNGQGRQSTEAFF.

The chain carries TRBV27 and TRBJ2-7; 12 bases fit TRBD2. The germline V gene encodes CDR1 MNHEY and CDR2 SMNVEV (reference sequence). The CDR3 runs to 15 residues. Unmatched junction bases numbered 6, after V lost 6 bases and J lost 3 bases. CDR3 coding DNA: TGTGCCAGCAGCTCTAGCGGGGGGGCTGGCTACGAGCAGTACTTC. Protein product: CASSSSGGAGYEQYF.

In its sample, this clone was seen a few times. CDR3 in amino acids: CASSLIGNLGTYEQYF. CDR3 sequence (DNA): TGTGCCAGCAGCTTAATCGGAAACTTGGGAACCTACGAGCAGTACTTC. The chain joins TRBV7-9 to TRBJ2-7; D is unclear. Germline-derived CDR1 and CDR2 are SEHNR and FQNEAQ (reference sequence). Trimming took off 2 bases at V and 2 bases at J, with 16 bases between the two ends. The CDR3 loop spans 16 amino acids.

This chain links TRBV4-1 with TRBJ1-1; D remains unclear. Between the trimmed V and J ends, which lost 1 base and 4 bases, there was a span of 7 bases. Germline CDR1 and CDR2: MGHRA and YSYEKL. This CDR3 has 13 amino acids. The CDR3 DNA reads as TGCGCCAGCAGCCAAGTGGGAGGCACTGAAGCTTTCTTT. Its translation is CASSQVGGTEAFF.

The V call is TRBV10-3, the J call TRBJ2-7; D unresolved. The germline V gene has CDR1 ENHRY and CDR2 SYGVKD. The CDR3 totals 13 residues. The ends were cut back, 3 bases at V and 3 bases at J, with 9 bases in the middle. The CDR3 sequence: CAISEPPFYEQYF. The CDR3 region has the DNA TGTGCCATCAGTGAACCCCCGTTCTACGAGCAGTACTTC.

This rearrangement joins TRBV12-5 to TRBJ2-5; 11 bases align to TRBD2. The CDR3 consists of 15 residues. Germline V lookup: CDR1 LGHNT, CDR2 FRNRAP. The J segment lost 5 bases and the V segment lost 4 bases, leaving 6 bases of the junction unmatched. The CDR3 sequence: CASGSLAGGEETQYF. CDR3 in DNA: TGTGCTAGTGGTTCTCTAGCGGGGGGCGAGGAGACCCAGTACTTC.

The rearrangement uses TRBV29-1 and TRBJ2-1; maybe TRBD1 (6 bases). CDR3 length equals 12 residues. The V end was cut by 7 bases, the J end by 8 bases, with 15 bases between. Germline CDR1 SQVTM, CDR2 ANQGSEA. CDR3 residues: CSGKTGWDEQFF. CDR3 DNA sequence: TGCAGCGGAAAAACAGGGTGGGATGAGCAGTTCTTC.

V and J are TRBV29-1 and TRBJ2-3; TRBD2 aligns across 11 bases. The CDR3 extends over 15 amino acids. Germline trimming cut 8 bases from V and 5 bases from J; bases unmatched to any gene: 12. The germline V gene has CDR1 SQVTM and CDR2 ANQGSEA. As DNA, the CDR3 is TGCAGCATTAGCGGGGGGGCTCAGGGAATAGATACGCAGTATTTT. Its translation: CSISGGAQGIDTQYF.

In its sample, this clone was seen a few times. This chain joins TRBV29-1 and TRBJ2-3, with D unclear. This CDR3 is 11 amino acids long. V was pared by 4 bases and J by 1 base, with 3 bases between. The germline CDR1 and CDR2 sequences are SQVTM and ANQGSEA. The CDR3 loop is CSVGGTDTQYF. The CDR3 nucleotides are TGCAGCGTTGGGGGCACAGATACGCAGTATTTT.

The chain is built from TRBV5-1 and TRBJ2-1; no clear D gene. Trimming removed 5 bases from V and 10 bases from J, with 7 bases in between. The CDR3 covers 10 residues. CDR1 SGHRS and CDR2 YFSETQ come from the germline V gene. CDR3 region: CASSGKEQFF. Here the CDR3 DNA reads TGCGCCAGCAGTGGAAAAGAGCAGTTCTTC.

The rearrangement joins TRBV7-2 to TRBJ2-6; D not resolved. Trimming took off 6 bases at V and 0 bases at J, with 15 bases between the two ends. Per the germline V gene, CDR1 is SGHTA and CDR2 is FQGNSA. The length of the CDR3 is 17 residues. CDR3 sequence: CASRPTAFFSGANVLTF. DNA for the CDR3: TGTGCCAGCAGGCCCACAGCGTTCTTCTCTGGGGCCAACGTCCTGACTTTC. The full variable domain, rest sourced from reference TRBV7-2 and TRBJ2-6, is GAGVSQSPSNKVTEKGKDVELRCDPISGHTALYWYRQSLGQGLEFLIYFQGNSAPDKSGLPSDRFSAERTGGSVSTLTIQRTQQEDSAVYLCASRPTAFFSGANVLTFGAGSRLTVL.

The chain joins TRBV6-1 to TRBJ1-2; D not resolved. This CDR3 has 15 residues. The V and J ends lost 8 bases and 0 bases respectively, with 16 bases between them. Germline V gives CDR1 MNHNS, CDR2 SASEGT. The chain's CDR3 is CASQVQASTNYGYTF. The CDR3 DNA is TGTGCCAGCCAGGTCCAGGCCTCGACTAACTATGGCTACACCTTC.

This clone was found a few times. The chain's CDR3 is CAWSLGTAQEAEAFF. In DNA form, the CDR3 reads TGTGCCTGGAGTTTAGGTACGGCACAGGAGGCTGAAGCTTTCTTT. This chain uses TRBV30 with TRBJ1-1; possible D gene TRBD1, 5 bases. Germline V gene sequence: CDR1 GTSNPN, CDR2 SVGIG (reference sequence). Trimming cost V 2 bases and J 6 bases, with 19 bases left between them. The CDR3 length is 15 residues.

The genes are TRBV5-6 and TRBJ1-2; 8 bases are a match to TRBD1. From germline, CDR1 is SGHDT and CDR2 YYEEEE. There are 16 residues in the CDR3. The V gene end was trimmed by 5 bases and the J gene end by 4 bases; junction bases not matched to a gene: 13. CDR3 nucleotides: TGTGCCAGCAGATCCGGACAGGGAGTCGGGGGCTATGGCTACACCTTC. Its protein is CASRSGQGVGGYGYTF.

The chain links TRBV4-3 to TRBJ2-7, with D maybe TRBD1 (6 bases). V was trimmed by 0 bases and J by 3 bases, leaving 9 bases between them. This CDR3 has 14 amino acids. Germline V CDR1 and CDR2: LGHNA, YSLEER. CDR3 bases: TGCGCCAGCAGCCAAGAACAGGGAATCTACGAGCAGTACTTC. This translates into CASSQEQGIYEQYF.

The chain recombines TRBV30 with TRBJ1-5; 7 bases agree with TRBD1. After removal of 4 bases from V and 0 bases from J, the junction contained 3 bases not matched to a gene. In germline, CDR1 is GTSNPN, CDR2 SVGIG (reference sequence). The CDR3 contains 14 residues. CDR3 loop: CAWKQGNSNQPQHF. The CDR3 DNA is TGTGCCTGGAAACAGGGGAATAGCAATCAGCCCCAGCATTTT.

The chain joins TRBV10-3 to TRBJ1-4; TRBD1 agrees at 11 bases. CDR3 length: 14 residues. Germline CDR1 is ENHRY and CDR2 is SYGVKD. The trim removed 3 bases at V and 7 bases at J, leaving 1 base unmatched. This CDR3 reads CAISDGTGGEKLFF. The CDR3 nucleotides are TGTGCCATCAGTGACGGGACAGGGGGTGAAAAACTGTTTTTT.

The chain combines TRBV5-1 with TRBJ2-7; possible D gene TRBD1, 6 bases. The CDR3 covers 14 residues. Trimming took 0 bases from V and 5 from J, leaving 12 bases between them. CDR1 is SGHRS and CDR2 is YFSETQ in the germline V gene. Here the CDR3 reads CASSLEAGVDEQYF. CDR3 nucleotides: TGCGCCAGCAGCTTGGAGGCAGGGGTAGACGAGCAGTACTTC.